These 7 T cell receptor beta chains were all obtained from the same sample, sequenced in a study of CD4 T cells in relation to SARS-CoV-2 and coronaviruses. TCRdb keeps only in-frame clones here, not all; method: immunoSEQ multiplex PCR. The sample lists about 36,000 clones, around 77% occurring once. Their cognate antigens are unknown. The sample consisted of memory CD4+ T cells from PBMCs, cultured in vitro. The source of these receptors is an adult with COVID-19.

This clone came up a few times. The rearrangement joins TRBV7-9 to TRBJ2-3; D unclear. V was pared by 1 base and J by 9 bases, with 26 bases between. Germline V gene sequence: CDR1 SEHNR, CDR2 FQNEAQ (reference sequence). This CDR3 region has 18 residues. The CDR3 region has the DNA TGTGCCAGCAGCTTAGAAGGTAGAGTTGGCCCTACTCTTCTGACGCAGTATTTT. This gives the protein CASSLEGRVGPTLLTQYF.

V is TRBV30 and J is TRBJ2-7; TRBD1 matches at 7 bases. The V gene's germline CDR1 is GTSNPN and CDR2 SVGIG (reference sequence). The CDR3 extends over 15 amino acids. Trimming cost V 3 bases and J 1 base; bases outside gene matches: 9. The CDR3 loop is CAWSPGTDSSYEQYF. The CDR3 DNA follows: TGTGCCTGGAGCCCCGGGACAGACAGTTCCTACGAGCAGTACTTC. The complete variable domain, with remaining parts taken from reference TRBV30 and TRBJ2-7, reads SQTIHQWPATLVQPVGSPLSLECTVEGTSNPNLYWYRQAAGRGLQLLFYSVGIGQISSEVPQNLSASRPQDRQFILSSKKLLLSDSGFYLCAWSPGTDSSYEQYFGPGTRLTVT.

The CDR3 DNA is TGTGCCAGCAGCCGAACCGGGAGGGCCGGGGCTTTCTTT. Amino acid sequence: CASSRTGRAGAFF. This chain joins TRBV5-4 and TRBJ1-1; no definite D call. This CDR3 region has 13 residues. The germline gives CDR1 SGHNT, CDR2 YYREEE (reference sequence). With 4 bases removed from V and 11 bases from J, the gap between germline ends came to 18 bases.

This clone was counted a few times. The CDR3 DNA sequence: TGTGCCAGCAGTGACTCGGGGGCCGGGACCACCGGGGAGCTGTTTTTT. It specifies CASSDSGAGTTGELFF. The chain is built from TRBV6-4 and TRBJ2-2; a weak D match, TRBD1 (6 bases). CDR3 length equals 16 residues. Germline lookup yields CDR1 MRHNA and CDR2 SNTAGT. V lost 0 bases and J lost 4, with 12 bases in between.

The CDR3 sequence: CASSQTLKTGGLTDTQYF. The CDR3 coding sequence is TGTGCCAGCAGCCAAACACTAAAGACAGGGGGCCTCACAGATACGCAGTATTTT. The chain couples TRBV4-2 to TRBJ2-3; TRBD1 agrees at 10 bases. The CDR3 has 18 residues. V lost 2 bases, J lost 2 bases, and 10 bases stayed unmatched. CDR1 and CDR2 from the germline V gene are LGHNA and YNFKEQ.

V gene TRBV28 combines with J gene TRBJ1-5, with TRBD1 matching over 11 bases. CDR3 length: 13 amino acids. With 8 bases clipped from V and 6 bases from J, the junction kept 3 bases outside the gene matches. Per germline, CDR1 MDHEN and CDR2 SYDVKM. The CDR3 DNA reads TGTGCCAGCGGACAGGGGGCTTTTCAGCCCCAGCATTTT. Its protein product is CASGQGAFQPQHF.

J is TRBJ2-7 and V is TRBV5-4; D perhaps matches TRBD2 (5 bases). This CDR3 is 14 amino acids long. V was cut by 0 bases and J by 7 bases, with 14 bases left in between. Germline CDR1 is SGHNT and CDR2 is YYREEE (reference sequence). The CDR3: CASSLESAGKEQYF. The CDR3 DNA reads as TGTGCCAGCAGCTTGGAGTCCGCCGGGAAGGAGCAGTACTTC.